Each of the 16 T cell receptor beta chains below was sequenced from the same sample in a study of T cell repertoires in cytomegalovirus infection. Each CDR3 protein is one row after TCRdb ran MiXCR on the reads. In the table there are about 160,000 distinct CDR3 sequences, more than 15% of which are singletons. The material sequenced was CD8+ T cells from PBMCs. The receptors here all came from a human donor in good health (CMV status not recorded). Some clones in this sample may be carry-over from other donors' samples.

This chain joins TRBV29-1 and TRBJ2-7, with 12 bases identical to TRBD2. V lost 6 bases, J lost 2 bases, and 5 bases stayed unmatched. CDR3 length equals 14 residues. Germline V gene sequence: CDR1 SQVTM, CDR2 ANQGSEA. CDR3 loop: CSVGGLAGPYEQYF. The CDR3 DNA reads as TGCAGCGTGGGGGGACTAGCGGGTCCCTACGAGCAGTACTTC.

The chain joins TRBV7-6 to TRBJ1-2, with D hard to call. This CDR3 is 12 amino acids long. Per germline, CDR1 SGHVS and CDR2 FNYEAQ. The V end lost 3 bases, the J end lost 8 bases, and 10 bases lay between the germline ends. In nucleotides, the CDR3 is TGTGCCAGCAGCTTTGATAGGCGGGGCTACACCTTC. Translated, it gives CASSFDRRGYTF.

V usage is TRBV29-1 and J usage is TRBJ2-2, with D perhaps TRBD2 (6 bases). The germline gives CDR1 SQVTM, CDR2 ANQGSEA. CDR3 length equals 12 residues. V was shortened by 3 bases and J by 5 bases, with 7 bases between the two germline ends. CDR3 amino acids: CSVDAGTGELFF. The CDR3 DNA sequence: TGCAGCGTTGACGCGGGGACCGGGGAGCTGTTTTTT.

The chain has TRBV7-9 and TRBJ1-1; D gene ambiguous. This CDR3 spans 14 amino acids. Per germline, CDR1 SEHNR and CDR2 FQNEAQ (reference sequence). Trimming removed 1 base from V and 7 bases from J, with 13 bases in between. CDR3 sequence: CASSLEPSGNEAFF. The CDR3 DNA is TGTGCCAGCAGCTTAGAGCCTTCGGGAAATGAAGCTTTCTTT.

The chain employs TRBV5-1 and TRBJ2-5; the D is unclear. CDR1 and CDR2 (germline): SGHRS, YFSETQ. V was pared by 0 bases and J by 4 bases, with 22 bases between. The CDR3 runs 18 residues. CDR3 nucleotide sequence: TGCGCCAGCAGCTTGGCCGTGGTACGAGACCCTATTCCAGAGACCCAGTACTTC. Protein: CASSLAVVRDPIPETQYF.

Many counts were recorded for this clonotype. The chain couples TRBV7-8 to TRBJ1-5; maybe TRBD1 (5 bases). CDR1 is SGHVS and CDR2 is FQNEAQ in the germline V gene. This CDR3 is built from 14 residues. Trimming pared 5 bases from V and 2 bases from J, leaving 10 bases between. CDR3 sequence reads: CASSAQGGNQPQHF. Written as DNA, the CDR3 is TGTGCCAGCAGCGCTCAAGGGGGCAATCAGCCCCAGCATTTT.

This chain uses TRBV28 with TRBJ2-5, with a possible D match to TRBD2 (6 bases). V was pared by 3 bases and J by 3 bases, with 11 bases between. Looked up from germline, CDR1 is MDHEN and CDR2 is SYDVKM. CDR3 length equals 14 residues. The DNA for the CDR3 is TGTGCCAGCAGTTTTGCCCGGAGGGAAGAGACCCAGTACTTC. As protein: CASSFARREETQYF.

Sample share makes this clonotype large. This chain connects TRBV7-2 to TRBJ1-5, with TRBD1 identical over 7 bases. V lost 5 bases, J lost 5 bases, and 9 bases stayed unmatched. In germline, CDR1 is SGHTA, CDR2 FQGNSA. This CDR3 spans 15 amino acids. The CDR3 DNA reads as TGTGCCAGCAGCCTCTCGGACAGGAGGGATCAGCCCCAGCATTTT. It translates to CASSLSDRRDQPQHF.

This clonotype has more than one count but fewer than ten. The chain links TRBV4-2 to TRBJ2-3; perhaps D is TRBD1 or TRBD2 (5 bases each). The V end lost 3 bases, the J end lost 2 bases, and 12 bases lay between the germline ends. The germline gives CDR1 LGHNA, CDR2 YNFKEQ. CDR3 length: 15 residues. CDR3 coding DNA: TGTGCCAGCAGCCAGGAGTGGGGGTCCACAGATACGCAGTATTTT. It encodes CASSQEWGSTDTQYF.

In its sample, this clonotype was seen many times. J is TRBJ2-3 and V is TRBV7-2, with 8 positions matching TRBD2. This CDR3 spans 15 amino acids. J was trimmed by 3 bases and V by 5 bases; bases with no gene match: 7. CDR1 and CDR2 from the germline V gene are SGHTA and FQGNSA. The chain's CDR3 is CASSTRGGVTDTQYF. CDR3 bases: TGTGCCAGCAGCACCCGGGGGGGGGTTACAGATACGCAGTATTTT.

This clonotype occurred a few times. V is TRBV28 and J is TRBJ2-3, with 7 bases fitting TRBD1. The germline CDR1 and CDR2 sequences are MDHEN and SYDVKM. V lost 10 bases and J lost 5; bases outside the gene matches: 6. There are 12 residues in the CDR3. This chain's CDR3 is CATSRGLDTQYF. DNA for the CDR3: TGTGCCACAAGTAGGGGGCTAGATACGCAGTATTTT. Drawing the rest from reference TRBV28 and TRBJ2-3, the complete variable domain is DVKVTQSSRYLVKRTGEKVFLECVQDMDHENMFWYRQDPGLGLRLIYFSYDVKMKEKGDIPEGYSVSREKKERFSLILESASTNQTSMYLCATSRGLDTQYFGPGTRLTVL.

The genes are TRBV7-9 and TRBJ2-1; D remains unclear. The CDR3 contains 15 residues. V lost 7 bases, J lost 0 bases, and 13 bases lay in between. Germline-derived CDR1 and CDR2 are SEHNR and FQNEAQ (reference sequence). CDR3 sequence: CASTEGAPSYNEQFF. CDR3 in DNA: TGTGCCAGCACCGAAGGTGCCCCCTCCTACAATGAGCAGTTCTTC.

The chain employs TRBV7-2 and TRBJ2-3; D perhaps matches TRBD2 (5 bases). This CDR3 comprises 14 residues. Germline V gene lookup returns CDR1 SGHTA and CDR2 FQGNSA. Trimming took 4 bases from V and 3 from J, leaving 11 bases between them. In DNA form, the CDR3 reads TGTGCCAGCAGCTCATATTCGGGGACAGATACGCAGTATTTT. Translating it yields CASSSYSGTDTQYF. The full variable domain, rest sourced from reference TRBV7-2 and TRBJ2-3, is GAGVSQSPSNKVTEKGKDVELRCDPISGHTALYWYRQSLGQGLEFLIYFQGNSAPDKSGLPSDRFSAERTGGSVSTLTIQRTQQEDSAVYLCASSSYSGTDTQYFGPGTRLTVL.

The rearrangement uses TRBV7-6 and TRBJ2-3, with D tentatively TRBD2 (6 bases). Trimming pared 2 bases from V and 1 base from J, leaving 13 bases between. This CDR3 has 16 residues. Germline loops: CDR1 SGHVS, CDR2 FNYEAQ. Here the CDR3 DNA reads TGTGCCAGCAGCTTACTTCCCGGGGGACGCACAGATACGCAGTATTTT. Amino acid sequence: CASSLLPGGRTDTQYF.

The sample holds a few counts of this clonotype. The chain joins TRBV28 to TRBJ1-5, with D tentatively TRBD1 (5 bases). V lost 8 bases and J lost 0, with 17 bases in between. Germline CDR1 is MDHEN and CDR2 is SYDVKM. CDR3 length: 16 residues. The CDR3 DNA sequence: TGTGCCAGCCCCCCCTTTCCGACAGATAGCAATCAGCCCCAGCATTTT. This gives the protein CASPPFPTDSNQPQHF.

In DNA, the CDR3 is TGTGCCAGCAGCCCCAGGACAGGGGGATCGTATGGCTACACCTTC. Translating gives CASSPRTGGSYGYTF. V gene TRBV7-8 combines with J gene TRBJ1-2, with 10 positions matching TRBD1. CDR3 length equals 15 residues. The germline V gene encodes CDR1 SGHVS and CDR2 FQNEAQ. V lost 5 bases to trimming and J lost 5 bases; unmatched junction nucleotides: 8.